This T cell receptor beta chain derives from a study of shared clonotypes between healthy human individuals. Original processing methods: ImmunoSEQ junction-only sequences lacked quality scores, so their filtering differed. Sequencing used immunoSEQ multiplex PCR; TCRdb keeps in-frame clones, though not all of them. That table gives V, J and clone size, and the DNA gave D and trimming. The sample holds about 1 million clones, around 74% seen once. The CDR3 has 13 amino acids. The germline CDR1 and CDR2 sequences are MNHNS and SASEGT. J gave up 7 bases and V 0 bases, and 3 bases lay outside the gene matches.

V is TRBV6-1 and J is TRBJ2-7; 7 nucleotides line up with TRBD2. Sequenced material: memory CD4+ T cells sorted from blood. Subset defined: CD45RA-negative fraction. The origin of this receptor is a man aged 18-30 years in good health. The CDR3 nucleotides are TGTGCCAGCAGTGAAGCGGGGGGGAGGGAGCAGTACTTC. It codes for CASSEAGGREQYF.